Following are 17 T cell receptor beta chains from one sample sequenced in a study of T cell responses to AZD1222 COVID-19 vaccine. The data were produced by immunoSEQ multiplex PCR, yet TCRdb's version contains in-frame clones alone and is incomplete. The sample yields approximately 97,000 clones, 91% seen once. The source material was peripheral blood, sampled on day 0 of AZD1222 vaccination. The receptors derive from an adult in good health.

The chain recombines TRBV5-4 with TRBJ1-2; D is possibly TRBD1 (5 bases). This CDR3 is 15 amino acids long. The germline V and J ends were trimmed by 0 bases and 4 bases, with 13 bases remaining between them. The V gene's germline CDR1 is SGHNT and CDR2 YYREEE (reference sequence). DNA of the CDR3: TGTGCCAGCAGCTTGGGGGACGGTTTCGGCTATGGCTACACCTTC. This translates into CASSLGDGFGYGYTF.

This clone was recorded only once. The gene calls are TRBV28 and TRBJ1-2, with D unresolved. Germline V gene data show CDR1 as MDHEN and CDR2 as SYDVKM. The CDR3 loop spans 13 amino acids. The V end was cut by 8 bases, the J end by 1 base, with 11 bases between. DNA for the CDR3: TGTGCCAGCCGGACGGATCATAACTATGGCTACACCTTC. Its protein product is CASRTDHNYGYTF.

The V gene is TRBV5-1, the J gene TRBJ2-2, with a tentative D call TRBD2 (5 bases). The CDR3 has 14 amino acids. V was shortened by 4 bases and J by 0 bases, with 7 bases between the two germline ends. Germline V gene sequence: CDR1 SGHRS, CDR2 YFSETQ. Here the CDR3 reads CASSPGSNTGELFF. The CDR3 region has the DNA TGCGCCAGCAGCCCGGGGTCGAACACCGGGGAGCTGTTTTTT.

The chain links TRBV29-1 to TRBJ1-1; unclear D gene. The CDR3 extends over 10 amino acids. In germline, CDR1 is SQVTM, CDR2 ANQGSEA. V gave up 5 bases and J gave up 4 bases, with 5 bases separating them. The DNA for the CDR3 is TGCAGCGTTCAAGGCACTGAAGCTTTCTTT. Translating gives CSVQGTEAFF.

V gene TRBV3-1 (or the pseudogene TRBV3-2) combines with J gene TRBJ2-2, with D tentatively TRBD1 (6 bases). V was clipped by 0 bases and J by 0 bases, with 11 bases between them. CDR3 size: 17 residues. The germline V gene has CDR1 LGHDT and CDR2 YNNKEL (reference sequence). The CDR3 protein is CASSQDSWTANTGELFF. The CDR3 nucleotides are TGTGCCAGCAGCCAAGATTCCTGGACAGCGAACACCGGGGAGCTGTTTTTT.

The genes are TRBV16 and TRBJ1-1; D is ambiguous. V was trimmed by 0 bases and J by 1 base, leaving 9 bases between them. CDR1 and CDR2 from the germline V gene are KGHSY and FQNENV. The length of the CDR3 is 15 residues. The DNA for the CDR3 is TGTGCCAGCAGCCAATCCCCTTGGCGGAACACTGAAGCTTTCTTT. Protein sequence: CASSQSPWRNTEAFF.

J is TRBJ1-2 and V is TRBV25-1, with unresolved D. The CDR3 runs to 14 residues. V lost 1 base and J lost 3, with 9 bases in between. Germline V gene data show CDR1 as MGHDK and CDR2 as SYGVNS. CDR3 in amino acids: CASSESVPYYGYTF. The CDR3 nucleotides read TGTGCCAGCAGTGAATCAGTACCTTACTATGGCTACACCTTC.

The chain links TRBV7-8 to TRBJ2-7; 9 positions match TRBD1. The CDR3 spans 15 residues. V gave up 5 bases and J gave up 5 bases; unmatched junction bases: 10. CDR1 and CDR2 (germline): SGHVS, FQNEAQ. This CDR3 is CASSRLTGGRDEQYF. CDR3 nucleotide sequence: TGTGCCAGCAGCCGGCTGACAGGGGGAAGAGACGAGCAGTACTTC.

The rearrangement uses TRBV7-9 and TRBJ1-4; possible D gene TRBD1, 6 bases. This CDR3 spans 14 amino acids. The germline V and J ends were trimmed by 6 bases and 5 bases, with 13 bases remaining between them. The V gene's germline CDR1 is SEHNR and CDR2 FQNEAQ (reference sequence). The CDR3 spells CASRLQGGNEKLFF. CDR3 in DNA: TGTGCCAGCAGATTACAGGGAGGCAATGAAAAACTGTTTTTT.

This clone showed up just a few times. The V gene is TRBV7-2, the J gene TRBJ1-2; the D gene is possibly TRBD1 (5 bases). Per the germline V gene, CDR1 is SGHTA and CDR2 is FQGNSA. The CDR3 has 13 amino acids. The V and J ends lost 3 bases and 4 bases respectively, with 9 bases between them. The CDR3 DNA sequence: TGTGCCAGCAGCTTCGAGAGGGGCTATGGCTACACCTTC. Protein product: CASSFERGYGYTF.

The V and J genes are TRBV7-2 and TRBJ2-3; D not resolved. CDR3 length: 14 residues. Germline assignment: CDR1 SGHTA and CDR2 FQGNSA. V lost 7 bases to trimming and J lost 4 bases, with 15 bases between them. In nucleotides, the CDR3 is TGTGCCAGCAACACCGAGCCGGGTGCAGATACGCAGTATTTT. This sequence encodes CASNTEPGADTQYF. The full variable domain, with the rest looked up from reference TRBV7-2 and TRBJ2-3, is GAGVSQSPSNKVTEKGKDVELRCDPISGHTALYWYRQSLGQGLEFLIYFQGNSAPDKSGLPSDRFSAERTGGSVSTLTIQRTQQEDSAVYLCASNTEPGADTQYFGPGTRLTVL.

CDR3 protein: CASSSGQGATEAFF. The CDR3 region has the DNA TGTGCCAGCAGTTCCGGACAGGGGGCAACTGAAGCTTTCTTT. The chain combines TRBV6-4 with TRBJ1-1; 11 bases fit TRBD1. The CDR3 runs 14 residues. V shed 5 bases, J shed 5 bases, and the junction held 4 bases outside the gene matches. In germline, CDR1 is MRHNA, CDR2 SNTAGT.

The DNA for the CDR3 is TGTGCCAGTGAGGACAGGAGGGGGTTCGGTGGCTACACCTTC. Translating it yields CASEDRRGFGGYTF. The chain employs TRBV3-1 (or the pseudogene TRBV3-2) and TRBJ1-2; 7 bases map to TRBD1. The CDR3 spans 14 residues. V gave up 9 bases and J gave up 7 bases; unmatched junction bases: 14. Germline V CDR1 and CDR2: LGHDT, YNNKEL (reference sequence).

CDR3 residues: CASSHSLANTGELFF. The DNA of the CDR3 is TGTGCCAGCAGCCACTCGCTGGCTAACACCGGGGAGCTGTTTTTT. V is TRBV3-1 (or the pseudogene TRBV3-2) and J is TRBJ2-2; D gene uncertain. The CDR3 is 15 residues long. In germline, CDR1 is LGHDT, CDR2 YNNKEL (reference sequence). The V gene lost 3 bases and the J gene lost 2 bases, with 10 bases spanning the gap.

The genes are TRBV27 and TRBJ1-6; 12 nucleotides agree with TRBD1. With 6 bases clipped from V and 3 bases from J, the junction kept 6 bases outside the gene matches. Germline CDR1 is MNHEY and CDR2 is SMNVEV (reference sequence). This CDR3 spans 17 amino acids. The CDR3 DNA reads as TGTGCCAGCAGCCTAGGGACAGGGGGCATCTATAATTCACCCCTCCACTTT. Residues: CASSLGTGGIYNSPLHF.

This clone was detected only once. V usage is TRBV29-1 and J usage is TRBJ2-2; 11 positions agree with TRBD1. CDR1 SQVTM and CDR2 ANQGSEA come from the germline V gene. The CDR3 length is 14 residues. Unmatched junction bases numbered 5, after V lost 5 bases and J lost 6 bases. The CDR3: CSVWAGQGAGELFF. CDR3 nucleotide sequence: TGCAGCGTTTGGGCGGGACAGGGGGCCGGGGAGCTGTTTTTT.

The CDR3 reads CASSPFSWNTIYF. CDR3 nucleotide sequence: TGTGCCAGCTCACCGTTCTCGTGGAACACCATATATTTT. V gene TRBV18 combines with J gene TRBJ1-3; D call uncertain. CDR1 and CDR2 (germline): KGHSH, LQKENI. V gave up 3 bases and J gave up 7 bases, with 10 bases separating them. This CDR3 comprises 13 residues.